These T cell receptor beta chains were read from a single sample in a study of identical twins. One entry per CDR3 protein results from TCRdb running MiXCR on the 5' RACE reads. This table has 500,000 to 650,000 distinct CDR3 sequences, around 7.5% appearing once. The sample was also linked to a second study, of yellow fever vaccine responses in identical twins.

Input material: PBMCs. The receptors stem from a woman under 30 in good health. Both conserved end residues are part of each CDR3. The order of the fields is clone size, V gene, J gene, CDR3 protein. A clone size is listed for some rows: how often the clone was seen (once, few, many), or a class if it is expanded.

>few|TRBV20-1|TRBJ2-3
CSAHSGRGGTDTQYF
>.|TRBV20-1|TRBJ1-1
CSALGQGWTEAFF
>.|TRBV9|TRBJ2-1
CASSVGFGENNEQFF
>.|TRBV12-3/TRBV12-4|TRBJ2-7
CASSLRIGGEQYF
>few|TRBV3-1|TRBJ2-6
CASSSRTVTSSGANVLTF
>few|TRBV24-1|TRBJ2-7
CATSDLRTGSYEQYF
>.|TRBV7-2|TRBJ2-5
CASSPRTRWETQYF
>few|TRBV20-1|TRBJ2-1
CSAREGQYEQFF
>many|TRBV6-2/TRBV6-3|TRBJ2-7
CASSFQGFQQYF
>many|TRBV3-1|TRBJ2-3
CASSPRLADTQYF
>few|TRBV27|TRBJ2-7
CASSLKPGPSYEQYF
>many|TRBV6-6|TRBJ2-5
CASSSLGETQYF
>.|TRBV5-5|TRBJ2-3
CASSFIQGAGIPVEYF